This TCR beta chain was sequenced for a study of response to subunit inactivated influenza vaccine. Study-wide results and caveats: Few new T cells, the authors suggested, are recruited by each seasonal influenza vaccination.

The sample holds a few counts of this clonotype. Its specificity is not known. Germline-derived CDR1 and CDR2 are ENHRY and SYGVKD. J lost 3 bases, V lost 10 bases, and 4 bases had no gene match. CDR3 length: 12 residues. TCRdb independently ran MiXCR on the RT-PCR reads; one entry per CDR3 protein. The table includes hundreds of thousands of distinct CDR3 sequences, approximately 15% detected once. The TCR sequence derives from a man in his fifties or sixties who received an inactivated influenza vaccine. Sequenced here: CD4+ T cells sorted from PBMCs, sampled less than 30 months after vaccination. This chain links TRBV10-3 with TRBJ2-7, with 9 bases aligning to TRBD1. CDR3 DNA sequence: TGTGCCACCGGACAGGGGAACTACGAGCAGTACTTC. It codes for CATGQGNYEQYF.